Following are 2 T cell receptor beta chains from one sample sequenced in a study of T cells in women clearing cervical HPV infection. Libraries were prepared by immunoSEQ multiplex PCR; TCRdb keeps only in-frame clonotypes and omits some of them. The listing records some 41,000 clones. The material sequenced was blood buffy coat. The receptors here all came from a woman between 18 and 69 years old with a cervical HPV16 infection that either progressed to CIN3+ or cleared (not recorded which).

Regarding this clone: The CDR3 is cut off 3 residues early in the read; its end comes from the germline J gene. V usage is TRBV6-1 and J usage is TRBJ1-4; D remains ambiguous. Germline CDR1 is MNHNS and CDR2 is SASEGT. V lost 0 bases and J lost 2, with 7 bases in between. There are 15 residues in the CDR3. This chain's CDR3 is CASSEAPLTNEKLFF. Partial CDR3 DNA: TGTGCCAGCAGTGAAGCGCCACTCACTAATGAAAAA.

This chain's CDR3 is CASSSLDYQETQYF. The sequenced CDR3 bases are TGCGCCAGCAGCTCACTAGATTACCAAGAGACC. The gene calls are TRBV5-1 and TRBJ2-5, with TRBD2 as a possible D gene (5 bases). The read halts 3 residues ahead of the CDR3 end, with the missing end drawn from the germline J gene. CDR1 SGHRS and CDR2 YFSETQ come from the germline V gene. The CDR3 extends over 14 amino acids. Trimming left V 3 bases short and J 0 bases short, with 9 bases between.